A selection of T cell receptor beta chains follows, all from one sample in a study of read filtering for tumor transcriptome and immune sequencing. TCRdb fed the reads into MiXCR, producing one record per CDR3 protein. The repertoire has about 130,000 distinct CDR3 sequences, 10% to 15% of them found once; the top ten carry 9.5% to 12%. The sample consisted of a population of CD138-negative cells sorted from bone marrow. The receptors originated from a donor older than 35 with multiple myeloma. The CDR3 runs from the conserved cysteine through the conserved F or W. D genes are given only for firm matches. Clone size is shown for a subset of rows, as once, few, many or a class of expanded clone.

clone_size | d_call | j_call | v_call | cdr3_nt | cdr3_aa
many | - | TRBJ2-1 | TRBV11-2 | TGTGCCAGCAGCTTAGGGGTGGGGTGGGGGTACAATGAGCAGTTCTTC | CASSLGVGWGYNEQFF
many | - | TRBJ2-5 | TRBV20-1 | TGCAGTGCCGGAAGCGTGGAGACCCAGTACTTC | CSAGSVETQYF
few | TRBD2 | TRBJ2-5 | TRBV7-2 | TGTGCCAGCAGCTTAGCTACCCTAGCGGTGCCCCAAGAGACCCAGTACTTC | CASSLATLAVPQETQYF
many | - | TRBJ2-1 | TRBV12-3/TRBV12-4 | TGTGCCAGCAGTTTTCTTAGGAATGAGCAGTTCTTC | CASSFLRNEQFF
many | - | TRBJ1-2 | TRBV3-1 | TGTGCCAGCAGCCAAGATCCCGGACAGCTGAACTATGGCTACACCTTC | CASSQDPGQLNYGYTF
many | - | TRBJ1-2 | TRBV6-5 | TGTGCCAGCAGTTACTCGACAAATTATGGCTACACCTTC | CASSYSTNYGYTF
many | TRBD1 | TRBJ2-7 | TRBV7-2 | TGTGCCAGCAGCTCGTACAGGGGGGTAGAGCAGTACTTC | CASSSYRGVEQYF
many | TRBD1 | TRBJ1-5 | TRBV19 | TGTGCCAGTAGCCGGGGACAGGGGGGCAATCAGCCCCAGCATTTT | CASSRGQGGNQPQHF
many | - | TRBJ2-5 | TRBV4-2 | TGTGCCAGCAGCCTGGAGGGGGGGGAAGAGACCCAGTACTTC | CASSLEGGEETQYF
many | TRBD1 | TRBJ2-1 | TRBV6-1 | TGTGCCAGCAGTGTTCGACAGGGGGCTGGTGAGCAGTTCTTC | CASSVRQGAGEQFF
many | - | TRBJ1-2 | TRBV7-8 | TGTGCCAGCAGCTTAAACGGAGCTAACTATGGCTACACCTTC | CASSLNGANYGYTF
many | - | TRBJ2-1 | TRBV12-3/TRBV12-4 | TGTGCCAGCAGCAGGACCGTCAATGAGCAGTTCTTC | CASSRTVNEQFF
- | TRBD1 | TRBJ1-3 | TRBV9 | TGTGCCAGCAGCACAGGGGGTTCTGGAAACACCATATATTTT | CASSTGGSGNTIYF
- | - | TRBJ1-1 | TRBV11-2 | TGTGCCAGCAGCTTAGGACGGGGAGGTGAAGCTTTCTTT | CASSLGRGGEAFF
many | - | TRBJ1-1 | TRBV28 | TGTGCCAGCAGTTCCTCTAGAAGGACTGAAGCTTTCTTT | CASSSSRRTEAFF
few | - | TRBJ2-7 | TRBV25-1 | TGTGCCAGCAGTGCGACCCCAGGACAGCTCATGGGGGGTGGCGAGCAGTACTTC | CASSATPGQLMGGGEQYF
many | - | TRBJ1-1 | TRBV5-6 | TGTGCCAGCAGCGCGGACGGAAGGTACACTGAAGCTTTCTTT | CASSADGRYTEAFF
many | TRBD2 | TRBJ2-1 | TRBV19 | TGTGCCAGTAGTATCGGCGGGGGGAGCTACAATGAGCAGTTCTTC | CASSIGGGSYNEQFF
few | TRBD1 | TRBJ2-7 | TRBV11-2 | TGTGCCAGTAGGATAGGGACAGGGGTGGCCTACGAGCAGTACTTC | CASRIGTGVAYEQYF
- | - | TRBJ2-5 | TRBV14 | TGTGCCAGCAGCCAAGTCGGCCCCCCCGGAGAGACCCAGTACTTC | CASSQVGPPGETQYF
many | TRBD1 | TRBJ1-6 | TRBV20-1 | TGCAGTGCTACTATACCGGGACAGTATAATTCACCCCTCCACTTT | CSATIPGQYNSPLHF
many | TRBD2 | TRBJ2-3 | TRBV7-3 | TGTGCCAGCAGCCCGGGAGGGGCAGATACGCAGTATTTT | CASSPGGADTQYF
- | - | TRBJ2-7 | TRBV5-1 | TGCGCCAGCAGCTTGGCCGCAGGGCGCGGAGAGCAGTACTTC | CASSLAAGRGEQYF
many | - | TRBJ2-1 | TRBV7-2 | TGTGCCAGCAGCCCCCCGCTGCGAGGCAATGAGCAGTTCTTC | CASSPPLRGNEQFF
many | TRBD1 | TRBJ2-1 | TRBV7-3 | TGTGCCAGCAGCTTAACATCGCGGGTGGGACAGGCCATCCACAATGAGCAGTTCTTC | CASSLTSRVGQAIHNEQFF
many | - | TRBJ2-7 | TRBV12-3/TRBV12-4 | TGTGCCAGCAGTTTCGGGGCGGAGGCGAGCTCCTACGAGCAGTACTTC | CASSFGAEASSYEQYF
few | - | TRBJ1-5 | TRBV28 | TGTGCCAGCAGTCGGCAACTGATTAGCAATCAGCCCCAGCATTTT | CASSRQLISNQPQHF
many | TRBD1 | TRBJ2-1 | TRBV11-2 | TGTGCCAGCAGCTTAGGGGTCAGGGGGCGCGGGGAGCAGTTCTTC | CASSLGVRGRGEQFF
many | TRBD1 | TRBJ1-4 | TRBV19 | TGTGCCAGTAGTACCCGGACAGGTGAAAAACTGTTTTTT | CASSTRTGEKLFF
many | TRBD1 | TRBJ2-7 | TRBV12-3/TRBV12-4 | TGTGCCAGCAGTATGGGACAGGGGGCGAGGGAGCAGTACTTC | CASSMGQGAREQYF
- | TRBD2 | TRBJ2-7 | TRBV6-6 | TGTGCCAGCAGTACAGCGGGAGCGCTTACGGAGCAGTACTTC | CASSTAGALTEQYF
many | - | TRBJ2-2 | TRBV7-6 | TGTGCCAGCAGCGTGCAGCAGGGCAACACCGGGGAGCTGTTTTTT | CASSVQQGNTGELFF
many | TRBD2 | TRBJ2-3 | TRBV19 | TGTGCCAGTAGCGGAGCGGGACCCTACACAGATACGCAGTATTTT | CASSGAGPYTDTQYF
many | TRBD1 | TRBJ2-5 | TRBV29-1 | TGCAGCGGGGCCCGGACAGGGCAAGAGACCCAGTACTTC | CSGARTGQETQYF
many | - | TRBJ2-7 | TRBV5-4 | TGTGCCAGCAGCTTGGGGGTCCCCTACGAGCAGTACTTC | CASSLGVPYEQYF
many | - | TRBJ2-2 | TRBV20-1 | TGCAGTGCTCCGAGGGACACCGGGGAGCTGTTTTTT | CSAPRDTGELFF